The rows below give T cell receptor beta chains drawn from one sample of a study of CD8 T cells in ankylosing spondylitis. One entry per CDR3 protein results from TCRdb running MiXCR on the 5' RACE reads. The data contain under 450,000 distinct CDR3 sequences, roughly 20% of them seen just once; the ten biggest clones take up less than 15%. Material for sequencing was blood, either unsorted or a sorted T cell fraction (not recorded which). The receptors shown here come from a male donor with ankylosing spondylitis or in good health (not recorded which). CDR3s include the opening cysteine and the closing phenylalanine or tryptophan. Each record gives: D gene, V gene, CDR3 protein. D genes are given only for firm matches.

TRBD2,TRBV20-1,CSARDVGGVYEQYF
-,TRBV28,CASSLGVSNTGELFF
-,TRBV20-1,CSARGLNTEAFF
TRBD1,TRBV28,CASSGGQGVPSGANVLTF
-,TRBV12-3/TRBV12-4,CASRPPGTTQFF
-,TRBV28,CASARQHSYEQYF
-,TRBV4-1,CASSQDRFGVGYTF
-,TRBV28,CASSLRGADTQYF
TRBD1,TRBV9,CASSEGQGSNQPQHF
TRBD2,TRBV29-1,CSVGGGYSYEQYF
-,TRBV24-1,CATSELQGGEQFF
-,TRBV12-3/TRBV12-4,CASSLVSGGAMNTGELFF
TRBD2,TRBV4-1,CASSQPGAGGREQYF
TRBD1,TRBV5-1,CASSSRQGKDVETQYF
-,TRBV27,CASSLFGSAYEQYF
-,TRBV5-6,CASSSPQANEQFF
TRBD1,TRBV5-6,CASSLVRGREQYF
-,TRBV4-1,CASSQDSSGFGAVTEAFF
-,TRBV27,CASSSEMNTEAFF
TRBD2,TRBV7-9,CASSLAGAGGPQETQYF
-,TRBV10-2,CASSEVVLSTGELFF
-,TRBV12-3/TRBV12-4,CASSPPGTVNQPQHF
-,TRBV12-5,CASGLSPRDTYNEQFF
TRBD2,TRBV7-9,CASSRGGGYEQYF
-,TRBV11-1,CASSQPLEEWVYQETQYF
-,TRBV29-1,CSVETWGQYF
-,TRBV12-3/TRBV12-4,CASSALVGELFF
-,TRBV12-3/TRBV12-4,CASNLASELASYNEQFF
-,TRBV5-1,CASTSSAPGGYEQYF
-,TRBV12-3/TRBV12-4,CASSAPPKADEQYF
-,TRBV4-1,CASSLPRGDTQYF
-,TRBV11-2,CASSLMGTNEQFF
TRBD2,TRBV3-1,CASSHRLAGGYTQYF
-,TRBV25-1,CASSGGGATEAFF
TRBD1,TRBV9,CASSGTGVGRETQYF
-,TRBV10-2,CASSGSGLDTDTQYF
-,TRBV5-1,CASSLEPRETQYF
-,TRBV13,CASSSESGRHKNIQYF
-,TRBV29-1,CSVDTGMETYEQYF
TRBD2,TRBV12-3/TRBV12-4,CASTAPWGGYEQYF